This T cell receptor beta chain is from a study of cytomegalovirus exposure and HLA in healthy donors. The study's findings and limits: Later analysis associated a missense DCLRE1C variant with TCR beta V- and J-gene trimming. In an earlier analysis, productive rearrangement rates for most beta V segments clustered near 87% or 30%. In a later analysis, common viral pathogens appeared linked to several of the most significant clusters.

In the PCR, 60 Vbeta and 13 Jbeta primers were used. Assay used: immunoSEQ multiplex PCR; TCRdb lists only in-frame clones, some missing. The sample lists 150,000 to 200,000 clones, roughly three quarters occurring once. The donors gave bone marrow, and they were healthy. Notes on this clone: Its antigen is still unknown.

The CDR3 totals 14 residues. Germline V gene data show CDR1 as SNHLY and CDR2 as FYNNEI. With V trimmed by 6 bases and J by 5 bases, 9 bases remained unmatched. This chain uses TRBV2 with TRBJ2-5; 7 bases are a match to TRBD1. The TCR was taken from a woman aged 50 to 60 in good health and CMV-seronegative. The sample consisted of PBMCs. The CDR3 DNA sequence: TGTGCCAGCAGAGACAGGGCGGCATGGGAGACCCAGTACTTC. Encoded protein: CASRDRAAWETQYF.